The rows below give T cell receptor beta chains drawn from one sample of a study of OX40 agonist ivuxolimab in advanced cancers. Sequenced by immunoSEQ multiplex PCR; TCRdb stores in-frame clones only, minus some. The data contain roughly 72,000 clones, just under 95% of them seen just once; the ten biggest clones take up less than 20%. The input for sequencing was CD4+ or CD8+ T cells sorted from blood, taken in a trial of the OX40 agonist ivuxolimab. The receptor source for this set is an adult with an advanced solid tumor such as melanoma, head and neck, liver or kidney cancer. Each CDR3 is given with its conserved first and last residue. The D gene is left open where the match is weak. The listing skips clone size in some rows; elsewhere it reads once, few, many or a size class.

J gene | clone size | V gene | CDR3 length | D gene | CDR3 protein | CDR3 DNA
TRBJ1-1 | . | TRBV5-8 | 14 | . | CASTILWGNTEAFF | TGTGCCAGCACCATACTCTGGGGGAACACTGAAGCTTTCTTT
TRBJ1-3 | . | TRBV9 | 14 | . | CASRGGGSGNTIYF | TGTGCCAGCAGGGGAGGAGGCTCTGGAAACACCATATATTTT
TRBJ2-7 | . | TRBV5-1 | 15 | TRBD2 | CASSLVPAGSYEQYF | TGCGCCAGCAGCTTGGTGCCAGCGGGGAGCTACGAGCAGTACTTC
TRBJ2-1 | . | TRBV6-5 | 14 | . | CASSGHTTYNEQFF | TGTGCCAGCAGTGGCCACACGACCTACAATGAGCAGTTCTTC
TRBJ1-6 | . | TRBV2 | 14 | . | CASRTLGYNSPLHF | TGTGCCAGCAGGACCCTTGGCTATAATTCACCCCTCCACTTT
TRBJ2-4 | once | TRBV2 | 16 | TRBD1 | CASRPGTVLAKNIQYF | TGTGCCAGCAGGCCCGGGACAGTGCTAGCCAAAAACATTCAGTACTTC
TRBJ1-1 | . | TRBV5-4 | 14 | . | CASSVYPGHTEAFF | TGTGCCAGCAGCGTATACCCGGGGCACACTGAAGCTTTCTTT
TRBJ2-5 | . | TRBV7-8 | 16 | TRBD2 | CASSLEERGGWETQYF | TGTGCCAGCAGCTTAGAGGAGCGGGGGGGCTGGGAGACCCAGTACTTC
TRBJ2-2 | . | TRBV19 | 13 | . | CASSITLTGELFF | TGTGCCAGTAGTATAACACTCACCGGGGAGCTGTTTTTT
TRBJ2-1 | . | TRBV29-1 | 13 | . | CSVTFLLYNEQFF | TGCAGCGTGACTTTTCTCCTCTACAATGAGCAGTTCTTC
TRBJ1-2 | . | TRBV7-8 | 14 | TRBD1 | CASSLQGAGYGYTF | TGTGCCAGCAGCTTACAGGGGGCTGGCTATGGCTACACCTTC
TRBJ2-7 | . | TRBV4-1 | 14 | . | CASSPTSPAYEQYF | TGCGCCAGCAGCCCAACATCGCCCGCCTACGAGCAGTACTTC
TRBJ2-5 | . | TRBV7-8 | 14 | TRBD1 | CASSSAGTGKDQYF | TGTGCCAGCAGCTCTGCCGGGACAGGGAAAGACCAGTACTTC
TRBJ1-5 | . | TRBV28 | 15 | . | CASSSYTGSNQPQHF | TGTGCCAGCAGTTCTTACACAGGTAGCAATCAGCCCCAGCATTTT
TRBJ1-6 | . | TRBV2 | 16 | . | CANLIPGGPYNSPLHF | TGTGCCAACCTAATCCCGGGGGGGCCATACAATTCACCCCTCCACTTT
TRBJ2-1 | . | TRBV11-2 | 17 | TRBD1 | CASSQPRTGELVHEQFF | TGTGCCAGCAGCCAACCGCGGACAGGGGAGTTGGTGCATGAGCAGTTCTTC
TRBJ2-1 | once | TRBV19 | 13 | . | CASSLWFGNEQFF | TGTGCCAGTAGCCTATGGTTCGGCAATGAGCAGTTCTTC
TRBJ1-3 | . | TRBV7-6 | 17 | . | CASSLAPERDSGNTIYF | TGTGCCAGCAGCTTAGCGCCCGAGAGGGACTCTGGAAACACCATATATTTT
TRBJ2-1 | . | TRBV7-7 | 14 | . | CASSPERGHGEQFF | TGTGCTAGCAGCCCTGAACGGGGGCACGGTGAGCAGTTCTTC
TRBJ1-2 | . | TRBV9 | 16 | TRBD1 | CASSVLPPGGDYGYTF | TGTGCCAGCAGCGTCCTCCCCCCAGGGGGCGACTATGGCTACACCTTC
TRBJ2-5 | . | TRBV27 | 14 | . | CASSLLGPQETQYF | TGTGCCAGCAGCCTCTTAGGCCCCCAAGAGACCCAGTACTTC
TRBJ1-2 | . | TRBV13 | 10 | . | CASSDPAVTF | TGTGCCAGCAGCGATCCGGCGGTCACCTTC
TRBJ1-5 | . | TRBV6-5 | 14 | . | CASSYLGPNQPQHF | TGTGCCAGCAGTTACCTGGGTCCCAATCAGCCCCAGCATTTT
TRBJ1-1 | few | TRBV6-1 | 12 | . | CASSPGLTEAFF | TGTGCCAGCAGTCCAGGGCTCACTGAAGCTTTCTTT
TRBJ1-1 | . | TRBV15 | 14 | . | CATSRDEGSTEAFF | TGTGCCACCAGCAGAGATGAAGGATCCACTGAAGCTTTCTTT
TRBJ1-1 | . | TRBV15 | 14 | . | CATSTERGFAEAFF | TGTGCCACCAGCACCGAGAGGGGTTTTGCCGAAGCTTTCTTT
TRBJ1-6 | . | TRBV13 | 14 | . | CASSRLDGGSPLHF | TGTGCCAGCAGCAGATTGGATGGGGGATCACCCCTCCACTTT
TRBJ2-3 | . | TRBV2 | 18 | TRBD2 | CASSEVTGLAAYTDTQYF | TGTGCCAGCAGTGAAGTGACGGGACTAGCGGCCTACACAGATACGCAGTATTTT
TRBJ1-1 | . | TRBV11-2 | 16 | . | CASSPGRLVMNTEAFF | TGTGCCAGCAGCCCAGGGAGGTTGGTCATGAACACTGAAGCTTTCTTT
TRBJ1-2 | once | TRBV7-9 | 13 | TRBD1 | CASSLGQGDGYTF | TGTGCCAGCAGCCTCGGACAGGGTGACGGCTACACCTTC
TRBJ1-3 | . | TRBV28 | 14 | TRBD1 | CATGTGRSGNTIYF | TGTGCCACCGGGACAGGTCGCTCTGGAAACACCATATATTTT
TRBJ2-7 | . | TRBV7-9 | 15 | TRBD2 | CASSLSREANYEQYF | TGTGCCAGCAGCTTATCGCGGGAGGCGAACTACGAGCAGTACTTC
TRBJ2-1 | . | TRBV4-3 | 18 | TRBD2 | CASSQGLAGDRGYNEQFF | TGCGCCAGCAGCCAAGGACTAGCGGGGGATAGGGGATACAATGAGCAGTTCTTC
TRBJ2-7 | . | TRBV5-1 | 16 | TRBD1 | CASSWDGQGISYEQYF | TGCGCCAGCAGCTGGGACGGACAGGGGATCTCCTACGAGCAGTACTTC
TRBJ1-1 | few | TRBV12-5 | 13 | . | CASGWAMGGRAFF | TGTGCTAGTGGTTGGGCGATGGGTGGCCGAGCTTTCTTT
TRBJ2-4 | . | TRBV29-1 | 18 | TRBD2 | CSVLGLAGWGLDKNIQYF | TGCAGCGTTTTAGGACTAGCGGGATGGGGGTTGGACAAAAACATTCAGTACTTC
TRBJ1-2 | . | TRBV5-1 | 19 | TRBD1 | CASSLAILGPGQLNYGYTF | TGCGCCAGCAGCTTGGCTATTTTGGGTCCGGGACAGCTTAACTATGGCTACACCTTC
TRBJ2-7 | . | TRBV29-1 | 13 | TRBD1 | CSVDGGQAYEQYF | TGCAGCGTTGACGGAGGACAGGCCTACGAGCAGTACTTC
TRBJ2-1 | . | TRBV27 | 15 | . | CASRLGLLKLDEQFF | TGTGCCAGCAGATTAGGACTCCTCAAGCTTGATGAGCAGTTCTTC
TRBJ1-2 | . | TRBV28 | 16 | TRBD1 | CASTPPPRDRGNGYTF | TGTGCCAGCACCCCCCCGCCCCGGGACAGGGGTAATGGCTACACCTTC
TRBJ2-7 | . | TRBV4-1 | 15 | TRBD1 | CASSHIQGISYEQYF | TGCGCCAGCAGCCACATACAGGGGATCTCCTACGAGCAGTACTTC
TRBJ1-5 | . | TRBV6-6 | 13 | TRBD1 | CASADRGDQPQHF | TGTGCCAGCGCGGACAGGGGGGATCAGCCCCAGCATTTT
TRBJ2-6 | . | TRBV9 | 17 | . | CASSALIDYSGANVLTF | TGTGCCAGCAGCGCCCTCATAGATTACTCTGGGGCCAACGTCCTGACTTTC
TRBJ2-5 | . | TRBV9 | 18 | TRBD2 | CASSVPQAGTSDQETQYF | TGTGCCAGCAGCGTCCCTCAAGCCGGGACTAGCGATCAAGAGACCCAGTACTTC
TRBJ2-7 | . | TRBV5-1 | 14 | TRBD1 | CASSFGTGGYEQYF | TGCGCCAGCAGCTTCGGGACAGGGGGCTACGAGCAGTACTTC
TRBJ2-3 | . | TRBV6-5 | 12 | . | CASRVGRTQQYF | TGTGCCAGCAGGGTGGGGCGCACACAACAGTATTTT
TRBJ1-5 | . | TRBV19 | 17 | . | CASSIARKSGPNQPQHF | TGTGCCAGTAGTATAGCGAGGAAGTCCGGGCCCAATCAGCCCCAGCATTTT
TRBJ2-7 | . | TRBV11-2 | 17 | . | CASSLRVRDRRSYEQYF | TGTGCCAGCAGCTTACGGGTCCGCGACAGGAGATCCTACGAGCAGTACTTC
TRBJ2-7 | . | TRBV13 | 13 | . | CASTEAGGYEQYF | TGTGCCAGCACAGAGGCGGGCGGCTACGAGCAGTACTTC
TRBJ2-7 | . | TRBV19 | 15 | . | CASSIVGGGGDEQYF | TGTGCCAGTAGTATAGTCGGAGGGGGCGGGGACGAGCAGTACTTC
TRBJ1-2 | . | TRBV19 | 14 | . | CASSIGGQNYGYTF | TGTGCCAGTAGTATAGGGGGGCAGAACTATGGCTACACCTTC
TRBJ2-1 | once | TRBV6-5 | 15 | . | CASSYWRGVYNEQFF | TGTGCCAGCAGTTACTGGAGGGGGGTCTACAATGAGCAGTTCTTC